The 20 T cell receptor beta chains given below trace back to one sample, sequenced in a study of blood T cell repertoires in COVID-19. TCRdb keeps only in-frame clones here, not all; method: immunoSEQ multiplex PCR. The sample contains about 68,000 clones, around 82% of which appear only once. Sequenced: peripheral blood. These receptors were taken from a man aged 45-65 years with active COVID-19.

In DNA, the CDR3 is TGTGCCAGCAGCCACCGCGGAACCGGAGATACGCAGTATTTT. Translating it yields CASSHRGTGDTQYF. The chain links TRBV3-1 (or the pseudogene TRBV3-2) to TRBJ2-3; D call uncertain. Germline V gives CDR1 LGHDT, CDR2 YNNKEL (reference sequence). This CDR3 is built from 14 residues. V lost 3 bases to trimming and J lost 5 bases, with 12 bases between them.

The rearrangement uses TRBV18 and TRBJ2-7; TRBD2 aligns across 14 bases. With 3 bases clipped from V and 4 bases from J, the junction kept 5 bases outside the gene matches. Looked up from germline, CDR1 is KGHSH and CDR2 is LQKENI. The CDR3 sequence is 16 residues long. CDR3 protein: CASSPSGLAGGYEQYF. Written as DNA, the CDR3 is TGTGCCAGCTCACCCTCCGGACTAGCGGGGGGATACGAGCAGTACTTC.

This chain links TRBV12-5 with TRBJ2-2, with D perhaps matching TRBD2 (5 bases). CDR3 length: 15 amino acids. Germline values: CDR1 LGHNT, CDR2 FRNRAP. Trimming took 9 bases from V and 2 from J, leaving 16 bases between them. The CDR3 sequence: CASWRTGTNTGELFF. CDR3 in DNA: TGTGCTAGCTGGCGGACGGGAACTAACACCGGGGAGCTGTTTTTT.

The rearrangement links TRBV19 to TRBJ1-2, with D possibly TRBD1 on 6 matching bases. V shed 5 bases and J shed 0 bases, with 16 bases lying between them. CDR1 and CDR2 (germline): LNHDA, SQIVND (reference sequence). CDR3 length: 16 residues. The CDR3 sequence: CASSRAGVGANYGYTF. In nucleotides, the CDR3 is TGTGCCAGTAGTCGGGCAGGGGTCGGGGCTAACTATGGCTACACCTTC.

CDR3 bases: TGCGCCAGCAGCTTGGCTATTCTGTCTCTGGAGGAAGCTTTCTTT. Translation gives CASSLAILSLEEAFF. The gene calls are TRBV5-1 and TRBJ1-1; D gene ambiguous. The germline CDR1 and CDR2 sequences are SGHRS and YFSETQ. The CDR3 is 15 amino acids. V shed 0 bases and J shed 8 bases, with 17 bases lying between them.

The chain uses TRBV27 and TRBJ2-7; 16 bases map to TRBD2. The ends lost 5 bases at V and 7 bases at J; junction bases unmatched: 2. Germline V gene lookup returns CDR1 MNHEY and CDR2 SMNVEV (reference sequence). This CDR3 has 14 residues. The CDR3 loop reads CASSQGLAGGEQYF. As DNA, the CDR3 is TGTGCCAGCAGTCAGGGACTAGCGGGAGGGGAGCAGTACTTC.

The chain couples TRBV30 to TRBJ2-3; 13 bases match TRBD2. J gave up 2 bases and V 3 bases, and 5 bases lay outside the gene matches. The CDR3 is 16 amino acids. Per germline, CDR1 GTSNPN and CDR2 SVGIG (reference sequence). The CDR3 sequence is CAWSVGLAGITDTQYF. The CDR3 DNA follows: TGTGCCTGGAGCGTGGGACTAGCGGGGATCACAGATACGCAGTATTTT.

The CDR3 protein is CASSLAGQGVNTEAFF. CDR3 bases: TGCGCCAGCAGCTTGGCGGGACAGGGGGTGAACACTGAAGCTTTCTTT. This chain joins TRBV5-1 and TRBJ1-1; 11 bases fit TRBD1. The ends lost 0 bases at V and 0 bases at J; junction bases unmatched: 1. Germline assignment: CDR1 SGHRS and CDR2 YFSETQ. The CDR3 has 16 amino acids. The variable domain in full, completed from reference TRBV5-1 and TRBJ1-1, reads KAGVTQTPRYLIKTRGQQVTLSCSPISGHRSVSWYQQTPGQGLQFLFEYFSETQRNKGNFPGRFSGRQFSNSRSEMNVSTLELGDSALYLCASSLAGQGVNTEAFFGQGTRLTVV.

The sample holds one count of this clone. The chain recombines TRBV4-1 with TRBJ2-1; D gene uncertain. The V end lost 0 bases, the J end lost 5 bases, and 8 bases lay between the germline ends. Germline loops: CDR1 MGHRA, CDR2 YSYEKL. The CDR3 contains 14 residues. CDR3 sequence: CASSQELADNEQFF. CDR3 bases: TGCGCCAGCAGCCAAGAATTGGCGGACAATGAGCAGTTCTTC.

The chain links TRBV2 to TRBJ1-5; D remains ambiguous. The germline gives CDR1 SNHLY, CDR2 FYNNEI. This CDR3 is 12 amino acids long. The ends were cut back, 8 bases at V and 0 bases at J, with 5 bases in the middle. CDR3 DNA: TGTGCCAGCCGAGATAGCAATCAGCCCCAGCATTTT. This sequence encodes CASRDSNQPQHF.

The rearrangement links TRBV5-1 to TRBJ2-3, with 9 positions matching TRBD2. The germline CDR1 and CDR2 sequences are SGHRS and YFSETQ. The CDR3 consists of 15 residues. V gave up 4 bases and J gave up 5 bases; unmatched junction bases: 8. The CDR3 region has the DNA TGCGCCAGCAGCAACCGCGGGGGGGCCGGAGATACGCAGTATTTT. Translation gives CASSNRGGAGDTQYF.

This clone was seen a single time. This rearrangement joins TRBV10-1 to TRBJ2-7; 8 bases match TRBD1. The CDR3 totals 18 residues. Trimming cost V 2 bases and J 5 bases; bases outside gene matches: 17. Germline V gene sequence: CDR1 WNHNN, CDR2 SYGVQD (reference sequence). Here the CDR3 reads CASSEPDRLGQGSNEQYF. The CDR3 nucleotides are TGCGCCAGCAGTGAGCCGGACAGACTAGGACAGGGTTCCAACGAGCAGTACTTC.

The chain employs TRBV11-2 and TRBJ1-1; D is ambiguous. CDR1 and CDR2 from the germline V gene are SGHAT and FQNNGV. V gave up 4 bases and J gave up 5 bases, with 14 bases separating them. The CDR3 covers 14 residues. The DNA for the CDR3 is TGTGCCAGCAGCTACGGTCTAGGTAATACTGAAGCTTTCTTT. It translates to CASSYGLGNTEAFF.

The gene calls are TRBV14 and TRBJ1-1; a possible D gene is TRBD1 (5 bases). Germline CDR1 and CDR2: SGHDN and FVKESK. The ends were cut back, 5 bases at V and 2 bases at J, with 18 bases in the middle. This CDR3 spans 16 amino acids. The CDR3, as DNA: TGTGCCAGCAGCGACCTAAGTGGGGGAGGCAACACTGAAGCTTTCTTT. It translates to CASSDLSGGGNTEAFF. The variable domain in full, completed from reference TRBV14 and TRBJ1-1, reads EAGVTQFPSHSVIEKGQTVTLRCDPISGHDNLYWYRRVMGKEIKFLLHFVKESKQDESGMPNNRFLAERTGGTYSTLKVQPAELEDSGVYFCASSDLSGGGNTEAFFGQGTRLTVV.

This chain links TRBV5-1 with TRBJ1-6; no clear D gene. This CDR3 comprises 18 residues. From germline, CDR1 is SGHRS and CDR2 YFSETQ. V gave up 0 bases and J gave up 2 bases, with 15 bases separating them. The CDR3 nucleotides read TGCGCCAGCAGCTTGGTCCCCCTTGGAGGCGCCTATAATTCACCCCTCCACTTT. Translation gives CASSLVPLGGAYNSPLHF.

The chain carries TRBV6-2 or TRBV6-3 and TRBJ2-1; 9 nucleotides align to TRBD2. The CDR3 is 16 residues long. The ends lost 3 bases at V and 5 bases at J; junction bases unmatched: 8. In germline, CDR1 is MNHEY, CDR2 SVGEGT. As DNA, the CDR3 is TGTGCCAGCAGTTATGGGACTAGCCGGCAGAACAATGAGCAGTTCTTC. It is translated as CASSYGTSRQNNEQFF.

The chain is built from TRBV5-1 and TRBJ1-4; weak D call: TRBD1 (5 bases). Per germline, CDR1 SGHRS and CDR2 YFSETQ. The CDR3 is 14 amino acids. V gave up 4 bases and J gave up 4 bases, with 11 bases separating them. Here the CDR3 reads CASSLTANNEKLFF. As DNA, the CDR3 is TGCGCCAGCAGCCTGACAGCAAATAATGAAAAACTGTTTTTT.

V gene TRBV10-1 combines with J gene TRBJ2-3, with D perhaps matching TRBD2 (6 bases). The CDR3 extends over 13 amino acids. Germline V gives CDR1 WNHNN, CDR2 SYGVQD (reference sequence). Trimming took 7 bases from V and 6 from J, leaving 14 bases between them. The CDR3 nucleotides read TGCGCCAGCAAAGGGACTGCGACCGATACGCAGTATTTT. Translated: CASKGTATDTQYF.

This chain links TRBV4-1 with TRBJ2-3, with D perhaps TRBD1 (5 bases). CDR1 is MGHRA, CDR2 YSYEKL, per germline. V lost 1 base to trimming and J lost 0 bases, with 8 bases between them. This CDR3 is built from 15 residues. The CDR3 loop is CASSQAGASTDTQYF. CDR3 bases: TGCGCCAGCAGCCAAGCTGGGGCTAGCACAGATACGCAGTATTTT.

The chain joins TRBV3-1 (or the pseudogene TRBV3-2) to TRBJ2-7, with TRBD2 identical over 7 bases. Germline assignment: CDR1 LGHDT and CDR2 YNNKEL (reference sequence). Trimming cost V 4 bases and J 4 bases; bases outside gene matches: 13. CDR3 length: 16 amino acids. This CDR3 reads CASSLRGGVVAYEQYF. CDR3 bases: TGTGCCAGCAGCCTGAGGGGAGGGGTCGTAGCGTACGAGCAGTACTTC.